The 24 T cell receptor beta chains below all came from one sample that was sequenced in a study of early T cells in non-severe SARS-CoV-2 infection. TCRdb re-called the 5' RACE reads through MiXCR, storing one row per CDR3 protein. The sample yields approximately 40,000 distinct CDR3 sequences, approximately 6.5% seen once. Sequenced material: whole blood, taken at baseline. The receptors stem from an adult who was a healthcare worker with PCR-confirmed SARS-CoV-2 infection or an uninfected control (not recorded which).

This clonotype was seen at least ten times. V gene TRBV7-2 combines with J gene TRBJ2-7; the D is unclear. The CDR3 is 13 amino acids. From germline, CDR1 is SGHTA and CDR2 FQGNSA. The V gene lost 3 bases and the J gene lost 6 bases, with 12 bases spanning the gap. The CDR3, as DNA: TGTGCCAGCAGCTTGTGGACCGGATCCGAGCAGTACTTC. This sequence encodes CASSLWTGSEQYF.

This clonotype was recorded at least ten times. The chain employs TRBV28 and TRBJ2-1, with TRBD1 matching over 10 bases. The V segment lost 4 bases and the J segment 4 bases; nucleotides outside the gene matches: 1. The germline CDR1 and CDR2 sequences are MDHEN and SYDVKM. CDR3 size: 14 residues. In DNA form, the CDR3 reads TGTGCCAGCAGTTCGGGACAGGGGTACAATGAGCAGTTCTTC. This codes for CASSSGQGYNEQFF.

The chain uses TRBV4-3 and TRBJ2-5; 8 bases agree with TRBD2. The CDR3 is 16 amino acids. The J segment lost 6 bases and the V segment lost 0 bases, leaving 9 bases of the junction unmatched. CDR1 is LGHNA and CDR2 is YSLEER in the germline V gene. The CDR3 here is CASSQDIGGGPKTQYF. The CDR3 DNA follows: TGCGCCAGCAGCCAAGATATCGGGGGGGGCCCGAAGACCCAGTACTTC.

The table lists this clonotype with many counts. The rearrangement joins TRBV7-3 to TRBJ2-3, with D uncertain. Trimming left V 0 bases short and J 4 bases short, with 14 bases between. CDR1 is SGHTA, CDR2 FQGTGA, per germline. This CDR3 has 16 residues. The CDR3 nucleotides read TGTGCCAGCAGCTTAACCGGTAGTTTTGGGGCAGATACGCAGTATTTT. The encoded protein is CASSLTGSFGADTQYF.

This clonotype was seen many times. The V call is TRBV20-1, the J call TRBJ2-1; 8 nucleotides align to TRBD2. This CDR3 comprises 16 residues. CDR1 and CDR2 from the germline V gene are DFQATT and SNEGSKA (reference sequence). V was pared by 1 base and J by 0 bases, with 5 bases of the junction left unmatched. Here the CDR3 reads CSARGTSRRSYNEQFF. The CDR3 DNA is TGCAGTGCTAGAGGGACTAGCCGACGCTCCTACAATGAGCAGTTCTTC.

Many counts were recorded for this clonotype. The rearrangement joins TRBV7-9 to TRBJ1-1; no definite D call. The CDR3 loop spans 13 amino acids. The V end lost 7 bases, the J end lost 0 bases, and 9 bases lay between the germline ends. Per germline, CDR1 SEHNR and CDR2 FQNEAQ (reference sequence). The CDR3 is CASTTPMNTEAFF. The CDR3 nucleotides are TGTGCCAGCACCACCCCGATGAACACTGAAGCTTTCTTT.

Ten or more counts support this clonotype. This sequence joins TRBV20-1 and TRBJ2-3, with D unresolved. CDR3 size: 11 residues. The V end lost 3 bases, the J end lost 5 bases, and 6 bases lay between the germline ends. Germline CDR1 reads DFQATT; CDR2 reads SNEGSKA (reference sequence). In DNA form, the CDR3 reads TGCAGTGCTAGTGTGCAAGATACGCAGTATTTT. This sequence encodes CSASVQDTQYF.

In its sample, this clonotype was seen many times. The V gene is TRBV7-6, the J gene TRBJ1-1, with D hard to call. Trimming took off 4 bases at V and 1 base at J, with 13 bases between the two ends. CDR1 and CDR2 from the germline V gene are SGHVS and FNYEAQ. The CDR3 length is 15 residues. The CDR3: CASSSRFRSNTEAFF. The CDR3 nucleotides are TGTGCCAGCAGCTCCAGGTTTCGGTCGAACACTGAAGCTTTCTTT.

The rearrangement joins TRBV5-1 to TRBJ1-4; no definite D call. The CDR3 runs to 15 residues. Trimming left V 4 bases short and J 3 bases short, with 13 bases between. The germline gives CDR1 SGHRS, CDR2 YFSETQ. The DNA for the CDR3 is TGCGCCAGCAGCACCCAACAGCTGCCTAATGAAAAACTGTTTTTT. Translation gives CASSTQQLPNEKLFF.

The table lists this clonotype with a few counts. The chain employs TRBV5-5 and TRBJ1-6, with 7 bases matching TRBD1. Losses at the gene ends were 3 bases for V and 10 bases for J; bases not matched to a gene: 13. The CDR3 has 16 residues. CDR1 SGHKS and CDR2 YYEKEE come from the germline V gene (reference sequence). The CDR3 nucleotides are TGTGCCAGCAGCTCTCTGACAGGGAGGGCTGGGTCACCCCTCCACTTT. Protein: CASSSLTGRAGSPLHF. The full variable domain, rest sourced from reference TRBV5-5 and TRBJ1-6, is DAGVTQSPTHLIKTRGQQVTLRCSPISGHKSVSWYQQVLGQGPQFIFQYYEKEERGRGNFPDRFSARQFPNYSSELNVNALLLGDSALYLCASSSLTGRAGSPLHFGNGTRLTVT.

In its sample, this clonotype was seen a few times. The chain uses TRBV10-3 and TRBJ1-3; D not resolved. Between the trimmed V and J ends, which lost 3 bases and 0 bases, there was a span of 9 bases. The CDR3 is 15 residues long. CDR1 and CDR2 from the germline V gene are ENHRY and SYGVKD. CDR3 amino acids: CAISDQGRSGNTIYF. CDR3 bases: TGTGCCATCAGTGATCAAGGACGCTCTGGAAACACCATATATTTT.

Many counts were recorded for this clonotype. This chain uses TRBV6-1 with TRBJ2-1, with D possibly being TRBD2 (6 bases). Germline values: CDR1 MNHNS, CDR2 SASEGT. There are 16 residues in the CDR3. Trimming removed 11 bases from V and 6 bases from J, with 26 bases in between. This CDR3 reads CAVTPATGDGSNEQFF. The CDR3 DNA reads as TGTGCCGTCACCCCGGCCACGGGGGATGGGTCCAATGAGCAGTTCTTC.

This clonotype was seen many times. V gene TRBV12-3 or TRBV12-4 combines with J gene TRBJ2-2, with 7 bases that match TRBD2. The CDR3 contains 13 residues. V lost 6 bases and J lost 5; bases outside the gene matches: 3. DNA for the CDR3: TGTGCCAGCAGCCTAGCGGAGACCGGGGAGCTGTTTTTT. Amino acid sequence: CASSLAETGELFF.

In its sample, this clonotype ranks as medium-sized. The V and J genes are TRBV6-1 and TRBJ1-2; TRBD1 aligns across 8 bases. The CDR3 extends over 14 amino acids. The V and J ends lost 7 bases and 6 bases, in that order; junction bases with no gene match: 10. The germline V gene has CDR1 MNHNS and CDR2 SASEGT. This CDR3 reads CASIITGQGHGYTF. The CDR3 DNA sequence: TGTGCCAGCATAATTACCGGACAGGGCCATGGCTACACCTTC.

This clonotype was recorded at least ten times. The V and J genes are TRBV9 and TRBJ2-3; D gene uncertain. The CDR3 has 14 residues. In germline, CDR1 is SGDLS, CDR2 YYNGEE. V was trimmed by 0 bases and J by 0 bases, leaving 5 bases between them. CDR3 sequence (DNA): TGTGCCAGCAGCGTAGACCACAGCACAGATACGCAGTATTTT. Translation: CASSVDHSTDTQYF. Full variable domain (missing parts from reference TRBV9 and TRBJ2-3): DSGVTQTPKHLITATGQRVTLRCSPRSGDLSVYWYQQSLDQGLQFLIQYYNGEERAKGNILERFSAQQFPDLHSELNLSSLELGDSALYFCASSVDHSTDTQYFGPGTRLTVL.

This clonotype was recorded at least ten times. The genes are TRBV4-3 and TRBJ2-3; TRBD2 aligns across 8 bases. This CDR3 region has 16 residues. V trimming: 1 base; J trimming: 4 bases; junction bases outside the gene matches: 7. Germline values: CDR1 LGHNA, CDR2 YSLEER. Here the CDR3 DNA reads TGCGCCAGCAGCCAAGGAAACGGGAGGGCGGCAGATACGCAGTATTTT. Translated, it gives CASSQGNGRAADTQYF.

J is TRBJ1-2 and V is TRBV12-3 or TRBV12-4; D perhaps matches TRBD1 (5 bases). V lost 2 bases, J lost 4 bases, and 8 bases lay in between. This CDR3 is 13 amino acids long. The CDR3 loop is CASSLQGFYGYTF. The CDR3 nucleotides read TGTGCCAGCAGTTTACAGGGATTCTATGGCTACACCTTC.

Ten or more counts support this clonotype. The chain uses TRBV9 and TRBJ2-1; tentatively, D is TRBD2 (5 bases). Germline V gene sequence: CDR1 SGDLS, CDR2 YYNGEE. The CDR3 sequence is 15 residues long. V dropped 3 bases and J dropped 8 bases, with 18 bases sitting between them. CDR3 loop: CASSAGLGGRDEQFF. The CDR3 nucleotides read TGTGCCAGCAGCGCCGGACTGGGCGGTCGTGATGAGCAGTTCTTC.

This clonotype was found many times. The rearrangement joins TRBV29-1 to TRBJ2-3, with TRBD1 as a possible D gene (5 bases). V was clipped by 3 bases and J by 3 bases, with 10 bases between them. The V gene's germline CDR1 is SQVTM and CDR2 ANQGSEA. There are 13 residues in the CDR3. DNA of the CDR3: TGCAGCGTTGAGAATGGGGCGACAGATACGCAGTATTTT. This translates into CSVENGATDTQYF.

This clonotype was observed many times. The genes are TRBV20-1 and TRBJ2-7; a weak D match, TRBD1 (6 bases). V lost 5 bases, J lost 1 base, and 9 bases lay in between. The CDR3 loop spans 12 amino acids. CDR1 and CDR2 from the germline V gene are DFQATT and SNEGSKA (reference sequence). CDR3 residues: CSADGQSYEQYF. In DNA, the CDR3 is TGCAGTGCTGACGGACAGTCCTACGAGCAGTACTTC.

The chain is built from TRBV12-2 and TRBJ2-7; the D call of TRBD1 is as the table states it, not checked on the DNA. TRBV12-2 represents a pseudogene. The CDR3 length is 16 residues. In DNA form, the CDR3 reads TGTGCAAGTCGCTCTAGCCGGGACAGGGAAGCCTACGAGCAGTACTTC. It specifies CASRSSRDREAYEQYF.

This clonotype was detected a few times. This sequence joins TRBV7-2 and TRBJ1-4, with 7 positions matching TRBD1. Germline V gene lookup returns CDR1 SGHTA and CDR2 FQGNSA. The CDR3 totals 15 residues. V was clipped by 5 bases and J by 6 bases; unmatched bases: 9. CDR3 protein: CASSRSGQNDEKLFF. The CDR3 DNA reads TGTGCCAGCAGCCGATCGGGACAGAACGATGAAAAACTGTTTTTT.

This clonotype was counted many times. The chain joins TRBV29-1 to TRBJ2-1; perhaps D is TRBD1 or TRBD2 (5 bases each). V was pared by 3 bases and J by 5 bases, with 11 bases between. The germline gives CDR1 SQVTM, CDR2 ANQGSEA. This CDR3 comprises 13 residues. DNA for the CDR3: TGCAGCGTTGAGGGGACGGACCACAATGAGCAGTTCTTC. It is translated as CSVEGTDHNEQFF.

A few counts support this clonotype. The genes are TRBV19 and TRBJ2-7; 8 nucleotides align to TRBD2. Germline V gene data show CDR1 as LNHDA and CDR2 as SQIVND (reference sequence). Trimming cost V 5 bases and J 2 bases; bases outside gene matches: 8. CDR3 length equals 15 residues. CDR3 sequence reads: CASSSRGLGAYEQYF. For the CDR3, the DNA is TGTGCCAGTAGTTCTCGGGGACTAGGGGCCTACGAGCAGTACTTC.